The 8 T cell receptor beta chains below come from one sample, sequenced in a study of T cell repertoires in cytomegalovirus infection. TCRdb independently ran MiXCR on the reads; one entry per CDR3 protein. This sample has approximately 630,000 distinct CDR3 sequences, with about 24% found just once. The sample consisted of CD8+ T cells from PBMCs. The receptors originated from a human donor in good health (CMV status not recorded). Some clones in this sample may be carry-over from other donors' samples.

Worth noting for this clonotype: This sequence may be a read error, since a much larger clone differs from it by one base. V gene TRBV7-6 combines with J gene TRBJ2-5, with TRBD2 matching 12 bases. Germline values: CDR1 SGHVS, CDR2 FNYEAQ. This CDR3 is built from 15 residues. CDR3 sequence reads: CVSSFDPGLAGTQYF. The CDR3, as DNA: TGTGTCAGCAGCTTCGATCCGGGACTAGCGGGGACCCAGTACTTC.

The chain has TRBV25-1 and TRBJ2-3; a possible D gene is TRBD1 (6 bases). Germline V gene data show CDR1 as MGHDK and CDR2 as SYGVNS. The CDR3 totals 14 residues. V was pared by 7 bases and J by 0 bases, with 11 bases between. The CDR3 region has the DNA TGTGCCAGCACCAGAGGGGGTAGCACAGATACGCAGTATTTT. Protein: CASTRGGSTDTQYF.

This clonotype was picked up a small number of times. This rearrangement joins TRBV28 to TRBJ2-7; 9 nucleotides align to TRBD1. The CDR3 is 14 amino acids. The V and J ends lost 4 bases and 7 bases, in that order; junction bases with no gene match: 8. Per germline, CDR1 MDHEN and CDR2 SYDVKM. This CDR3 is CASSSPGQGDEQYV. CDR3 DNA sequence: TGTGCCAGCAGTTCCCCGGGACAGGGTGATGAGCAGTACGTC.

This chain links TRBV13 with TRBJ1-2; perhaps TRBD1 as D (5 bases). Germline values: CDR1 PRHDT, CDR2 FYEKMQ (reference sequence). Trimming cost V 6 bases and J 1 base, with 15 bases left between them. CDR3 length: 15 amino acids. In nucleotides, the CDR3 is TGTGCCAGCAGGGATGGGACCGAAATTAACTATGGCTACACCTTC. As protein: CASRDGTEINYGYTF.

This clonotype has just a few counts. V and J are TRBV7-6 and TRBJ1-1; the D gene is possibly TRBD1 (6 bases). CDR3 size: 12 residues. Germline CDR1 SGHVS, CDR2 FNYEAQ. Trimming pared 7 bases from V and 5 bases from J, leaving 11 bases between. DNA of the CDR3: TGTGCCAGCACTATAGGGGGAACTGAAGCTTTCTTT. Its translation is CASTIGGTEAFF.

This clonotype was seen many times. The chain joins TRBV6-1 to TRBJ2-1, with 11 nucleotides matching TRBD1. The CDR3 is 14 amino acids. Trimming removed 5 bases from V and 9 bases from J; junction bases left unmatched: 6. The germline CDR1 and CDR2 sequences are MNHNS and SASEGT. In DNA, the CDR3 is TGTGCCAGCAGTTTCCTCGGACAGGGGGCTGAGCAGTTCTTC. Amino acids: CASSFLGQGAEQFF.

This chain connects TRBV7-9 to TRBJ2-3; possibly TRBD1 for D (5 bases). With 1 base removed from V and 5 bases from J, the gap between germline ends came to 13 bases. The CDR3 length is 15 residues. In germline, CDR1 is SEHNR, CDR2 FQNEAQ (reference sequence). The CDR3 nucleotides read TGTGCCAGCAGCTTAGGACAGATCTCACTAGATACGCAGTATTTT. Encoded protein: CASSLGQISLDTQYF. The variable domain in full, completed from reference TRBV7-9 and TRBJ2-3, reads DTGVSQNPRHKITKRGQNVTFRCDPISEHNRLYWYRQTLGQGPEFLTYFQNEAQLEKSRLLSDRFSAERPKGSFSTLEIQRTEQGDSAMYLCASSLGQISLDTQYFGPGTRLTVL.

This clonotype was counted many times. The chain uses TRBV7-3 and TRBJ2-5, with TRBD1 matching 8 bases. Per germline, CDR1 SGHTA and CDR2 FQGTGA. The CDR3 covers 16 residues. Trimming took 5 bases from V and 5 from J; bases not matched to a gene: 13. This chain's CDR3 is CASSPGTLPGGETQYF. CDR3 bases: TGTGCCAGCAGCCCGGGGACTCTTCCAGGGGGCGAGACCCAGTACTTC.